One and the same sample provided the 29 T cell receptor beta chains below, sequenced in a study of T cell responses to AZD1222 COVID-19 vaccine. The data were produced by immunoSEQ multiplex PCR, yet TCRdb's version contains in-frame clones alone and is incomplete. Of around 140,000 clones listed, roughly 87% are singletons. This specimen was peripheral blood, taken on day 0 of AZD1222 vaccination. These receptors came from an adult in good health.

The chain recombines TRBV6-6 with TRBJ2-6; D call uncertain. The CDR3 covers 15 residues. Germline V CDR1 and CDR2: MNHNY, SVGAGI (reference sequence). With 7 bases removed from V and 1 base from J, the gap between germline ends came to 11 bases. The CDR3 bases are TGTGCCAGCAACCCCAGGCGTTCTGGGGCCAACGTCCTGACTTTC. Its translation: CASNPRRSGANVLTF.

This chain links TRBV7-2 with TRBJ2-7, with 8 nucleotides matching TRBD1. J gave up 0 bases and V 5 bases, and 6 bases lay outside the gene matches. The CDR3 runs to 15 residues. The germline V gene encodes CDR1 SGHTA and CDR2 FQGNSA. CDR3 DNA: TGTGCCAGCAGCCTGAACACAGGGGGCTCCTACGAGCAGTACTTC. Protein product: CASSLNTGGSYEQYF.

This sequence joins TRBV7-8 and TRBJ1-2; D ambiguous. The V gene lost 4 bases and the J gene lost 4 bases, with 13 bases spanning the gap. CDR3 length: 14 amino acids. Per germline, CDR1 SGHVS and CDR2 FQNEAQ. The CDR3 sequence: CASSSDGLVYGYTF. DNA of the CDR3: TGTGCCAGCAGCTCGGACGGATTGGTCTATGGCTACACCTTC.

The chain uses TRBV3-1 (or the pseudogene TRBV3-2) and TRBJ1-1; D gene unclear. V lost 3 bases and J lost 4, with 6 bases in between. Germline lookup yields CDR1 LGHDT and CDR2 YNNKEL (reference sequence). The CDR3 length is 12 residues. CDR3 residues: CASSQSSTEAFF. The DNA of the CDR3 is TGTGCCAGCAGCCAGAGCAGCACTGAAGCTTTCTTT.

V and J are TRBV19 and TRBJ1-2; D may be TRBD1 (5 bases). CDR1 LNHDA and CDR2 SQIVND come from the germline V gene (reference sequence). V shed 3 bases and J shed 6 bases, with 14 bases lying between them. The CDR3 extends over 14 amino acids. CDR3 residues: CASSIQRGVDGYTF. The CDR3 nucleotides are TGTGCCAGTAGTATTCAAAGAGGGGTGGATGGCTACACCTTC.

This chain uses TRBV4-3 with TRBJ1-1; D is uncertain. This CDR3 has 14 amino acids. V shed 4 bases and J shed 4 bases, with 13 bases lying between them. Germline V lookup: CDR1 LGHNA, CDR2 YSLEER. CDR3 nucleotides: TGCGCCAGCAGCCCTCAAGGCTACTCCACTGAAGCTTTCTTT. Translated: CASSPQGYSTEAFF.

In this sample, this clone turned up a few times. This sequence joins TRBV5-4 and TRBJ2-5; 11 bases align to TRBD2. This CDR3 contains 15 residues. V lost 1 base and J lost 5; bases outside the gene matches: 4. CDR1 and CDR2 (germline): SGHNT, YYREEE (reference sequence). CDR3 nucleotide sequence: TGTGCCAGCAGCTTGAAGCTAGCGGGGGGCGAGACCCAGTACTTC. As protein: CASSLKLAGGETQYF.

This clone has just one count. V usage is TRBV30 and J usage is TRBJ2-7, with TRBD1 matching over 8 bases. The CDR3 consists of 12 residues. The trim removed 5 bases at V and 4 bases at J, leaving 4 bases unmatched. Germline CDR1 reads GTSNPN; CDR2 reads SVGIG (reference sequence). The CDR3 region is CAWGQGAYEQYF. DNA of the CDR3: TGTGCCTGGGGACAGGGAGCGTACGAGCAGTACTTC.

The chain uses TRBV29-1 and TRBJ1-2; D is uncertain. Trimming took 7 bases from V and 2 from J, leaving 17 bases between them. Germline V gives CDR1 SQVTM, CDR2 ANQGSEA. This CDR3 spans 14 amino acids. The chain's CDR3 is CSALGALTNYGYTF. In DNA, the CDR3 is TGCAGCGCCTTAGGTGCACTTACCAACTATGGCTACACCTTC.

This rearrangement joins TRBV7-2 to TRBJ1-5; no clear D gene. The CDR3 consists of 14 residues. CDR1 and CDR2 from the germline V gene are SGHTA and FQGNSA. Deletions cut 1 base from V and 5 bases from J, with 9 bases between. The CDR3 sequence: CASSLERRDQPQHF. DNA for the CDR3: TGTGCCAGCAGCTTAGAACGGAGGGATCAGCCCCAGCATTTT.

The chain carries TRBV5-4 and TRBJ1-2, with D perhaps TRBD1 (6 bases). Trimming shortened V by 3 bases and J by 3 bases, and 15 bases separated the two germline ends. Germline V gene sequence: CDR1 SGHNT, CDR2 YYREEE (reference sequence). The CDR3 consists of 15 residues. The CDR3 here is CASSSPTGMDYGYTF. For the CDR3, the DNA is TGTGCCAGCAGCTCGCCGACAGGAATGGACTATGGCTACACCTTC.

The V call is TRBV6-5, the J call TRBJ2-6; D gene uncertain. This CDR3 contains 16 residues. Trimming stripped 1 base from V and 0 bases from J, with 7 bases between. Germline CDR1 MNHEY, CDR2 SVGAGI. The DNA for the CDR3 is TGTGCCAGCAGTTACTTGTCGGGCTCTGGGGCCAACGTCCTGACTTTC. It codes for CASSYLSGSGANVLTF.

The chain combines TRBV7-2 with TRBJ1-6; D is unclear. Trimming removed 4 bases from V and 9 bases from J, with 16 bases in between. The CDR3 runs to 15 residues. CDR1 and CDR2 (germline): SGHTA, FQGNSA. The CDR3, as DNA: TGTGCCAGCAGCTCTAGACCCAACGGTGGTTCACCCCTCCACTTT. Translated: CASSSRPNGGSPLHF. Full variable domain (remainder filled in from reference TRBV7-2 and TRBJ1-6): GAGVSQSPSNKVTEKGKDVELRCDPISGHTALYWYRQSLGQGLEFLIYFQGNSAPDKSGLPSDRFSAERTGGSVSTLTIQRTQQEDSAVYLCASSSRPNGGSPLHFGNGTRLTVT.

The chain joins TRBV24-1 to TRBJ2-4; D unresolved. The length of the CDR3 is 12 residues. CDR1 and CDR2 from the germline V gene are KGHDR and SFDVKD. V was shortened by 2 bases and J by 7 bases, with 5 bases between the two germline ends. Here the CDR3 reads CATSDWANIQYF. The CDR3 DNA reads as TGTGCCACCAGTGATTGGGCGAACATTCAGTACTTC.

The chain has TRBV10-3 and TRBJ1-1; possible D gene TRBD1, 6 bases. Per the germline V gene, CDR1 is ENHRY and CDR2 is SYGVKD. The CDR3 totals 14 residues. V was trimmed by 6 bases and J by 4 bases, leaving 15 bases between them. As DNA, the CDR3 is TGTGCCATCAGACACAGGGAATTAAGCACTGAAGCTTTCTTT. Its protein product is CAIRHRELSTEAFF.

The chain carries TRBV7-9 and TRBJ1-2; a possible D gene is TRBD1 (5 bases). Trimming took 0 bases from V and 8 from J, leaving 10 bases between them. Per the germline V gene, CDR1 is SEHNR and CDR2 is FQNEAQ (reference sequence). The length of the CDR3 is 13 residues. The CDR3 coding sequence is TGTGCCAGCAGCTTAGCGGGGGTTGGCGGCTACACCTTC. Translating gives CASSLAGVGGYTF. The whole variable domain, filled in from reference TRBV7-9 and TRBJ1-2, reads DTGVSQNPRHKITKRGQNVTFRCDPISEHNRLYWYRQTLGQGPEFLTYFQNEAQLEKSRLLSDRFSAERPKGSFSTLEIQRTEQGDSAMYLCASSLAGVGGYTFGSGTRLTVV.

This chain links TRBV14 with TRBJ1-4, with a weak D call TRBD1 (5 bases). Germline V gene lookup returns CDR1 SGHDN and CDR2 FVKESK. V lost 4 bases to trimming and J lost 7 bases, with 16 bases between them. This CDR3 has 15 amino acids. CDR3 nucleotides: TGTGCCAGCAGCCCCTTGGGGTCGGGGCCTGAAAAACTGTTTTTT. This gives the protein CASSPLGSGPEKLFF.

The DNA for the CDR3 is TGTGCCAGCTCACCGCGGGACAGGGGCCCGAACACTGAAGCTTTCTTT. Protein: CASSPRDRGPNTEAFF. The J gene is TRBJ1-1, the V gene TRBV18; 10 bases are a match to TRBD1. The germline V gene encodes CDR1 KGHSH and CDR2 LQKENI. J lost 1 base, V lost 3 bases, and 5 bases had no gene match. This CDR3 is built from 16 residues.

Only one count was recorded for this clone. The chain combines TRBV28 with TRBJ1-6, with 8 bases fitting TRBD1. There are 15 residues in the CDR3. V lost 6 bases, J lost 7 bases, and 8 bases stayed unmatched. CDR1 is MDHEN, CDR2 SYDVKM, per germline. The DNA of the CDR3 is TGTGCCAGCAGCCCCTACGGACAGGGAAATTCACCCCTCCACTTT. Its protein is CASSPYGQGNSPLHF.

The chain carries TRBV3-1 (or the pseudogene TRBV3-2) and TRBJ2-7; 8 bases map to TRBD2. The CDR3 is 14 residues long. Germline V gene data show CDR1 as LGHDT and CDR2 as YNNKEL (reference sequence). Trimming at V came to 5 bases and at J to 6 bases, leaving 9 bases not matched to a gene. The CDR3 here is CASSSSGRRGEQYF. The CDR3 nucleotides are TGTGCCAGCAGCTCTAGCGGGCGGAGGGGCGAGCAGTACTTC.

The chain employs TRBV5-4 and TRBJ1-2; D gene unclear. Trimming took 2 bases from V and 4 from J, leaving 15 bases between them. The CDR3 sequence is 15 residues long. CDR1 and CDR2 from the germline V gene are SGHNT and YYREEE (reference sequence). The CDR3 nucleotides read TGTGCCAGCAGCTTCGGTAAGGGAGGATTCTATGGCTACACCTTC. It is translated as CASSFGKGGFYGYTF.

The chain uses TRBV5-1 and TRBJ2-3; TRBD1 matches at 7 bases. J gave up 0 bases and V 3 bases, and 7 bases lay outside the gene matches. CDR1 is SGHRS, CDR2 YFSETQ, per germline. The CDR3 has 16 amino acids. The CDR3 nucleotides are TGCGCCAGCAGCTCCGAGGGGACAGCCAGCACAGATACGCAGTATTTT. It is translated as CASSSEGTASTDTQYF.

This chain uses TRBV18 with TRBJ1-2; D is uncertain. The germline gives CDR1 KGHSH, CDR2 LQKENI. The CDR3 runs 12 residues. Trimming shortened V by 4 bases and J by 2 bases, and 5 bases separated the two germline ends. The CDR3 region has the DNA TGTGCCAGCTCACGACGGAACTATGGCTACACCTTC. Encoded protein: CASSRRNYGYTF.

The chain employs TRBV28 and TRBJ2-2; TRBD2 matches at 10 bases. Germline V CDR1 and CDR2: MDHEN, SYDVKM. This CDR3 has 15 amino acids. The junction had 6 bases not matched to a gene; V was cut back by 5 bases and J by 6 bases. Here the CDR3 reads CASSKREGGSGELFF. DNA for the CDR3: TGTGCCAGCAGTAAGCGGGAGGGGGGCTCCGGGGAGCTGTTTTTT.

The chain uses TRBV28 and TRBJ2-1, with TRBD2 matching over 11 bases. CDR3 length: 15 residues. The J segment lost 3 bases and the V segment lost 2 bases, leaving 0 bases of the junction unmatched. The V gene's germline CDR1 is MDHEN and CDR2 SYDVKM. DNA of the CDR3: TGTGCCAGCAGTTTACTAGCGGGGGGCTACAATGAGCAGTTCTTC. As protein: CASSLLAGGYNEQFF.

V usage is TRBV7-2 and J usage is TRBJ2-2; possible D gene TRBD1, 6 bases. Germline-derived CDR1 and CDR2 are SGHTA and FQGNSA. Between the trimmed V and J ends, which lost 1 base and 6 bases, there was a span of 15 bases. The CDR3 sequence is 16 residues long. Here the CDR3 DNA reads TGTGCCAGCAGCTTAGTATACAGGGTGTCGTCCGGGGAGCTGTTTTTT. This gives the protein CASSLVYRVSSGELFF.

The gene calls are TRBV7-8 and TRBJ1-3; unclear D gene. The germline CDR1 and CDR2 sequences are SGHVS and FQNEAQ. The CDR3 loop spans 20 amino acids. Trimming removed 5 bases at V and 0 bases at J, with 26 bases between. In DNA form, the CDR3 reads TGTGCCAGCAGCCATGGAGGATTGAGTGAGGCAACAGTCTCTGGAAACACCATATATTTT. This translates into CASSHGGLSEATVSGNTIYF. Together with reference TRBV7-8 and TRBJ1-3, the CDR3 gives the full variable domain: GAGVSQSPRYKVAKRGQDVALRCDPISGHVSLFWYQQALGQGPEFLTYFQNEAQLDKSGLPSDRFFAERPEGSVSTLKIQRTQQEDSAVYLCASSHGGLSEATVSGNTIYFGEGSWLTVV.

The CDR3 coding sequence is TGTGCCAGCAGTGTTGGGCTAGCAAGGAACGAGCAGTACTTC. Translation: CASSVGLARNEQYF. The chain is built from TRBV6-4 and TRBJ2-7; a possible D gene is TRBD2 (5 bases). CDR1 and CDR2 (germline): MRHNA, SNTAGT. Trimming removed 4 bases from V and 5 bases from J, with 15 bases in between. This CDR3 has 14 amino acids.

The genes are TRBV2 and TRBJ2-7, with D perhaps TRBD1 or TRBD2 (5 bases each). This CDR3 has 13 residues. Germline CDR1 reads SNHLY; CDR2 reads FYNNEI. V lost 2 bases and J 2 bases, leaving 7 bases between the germline ends. The CDR3 protein is CASSEQGAYEQYF. The CDR3, as DNA: TGTGCCAGCAGTGAACAGGGAGCCTACGAGCAGTACTTC.